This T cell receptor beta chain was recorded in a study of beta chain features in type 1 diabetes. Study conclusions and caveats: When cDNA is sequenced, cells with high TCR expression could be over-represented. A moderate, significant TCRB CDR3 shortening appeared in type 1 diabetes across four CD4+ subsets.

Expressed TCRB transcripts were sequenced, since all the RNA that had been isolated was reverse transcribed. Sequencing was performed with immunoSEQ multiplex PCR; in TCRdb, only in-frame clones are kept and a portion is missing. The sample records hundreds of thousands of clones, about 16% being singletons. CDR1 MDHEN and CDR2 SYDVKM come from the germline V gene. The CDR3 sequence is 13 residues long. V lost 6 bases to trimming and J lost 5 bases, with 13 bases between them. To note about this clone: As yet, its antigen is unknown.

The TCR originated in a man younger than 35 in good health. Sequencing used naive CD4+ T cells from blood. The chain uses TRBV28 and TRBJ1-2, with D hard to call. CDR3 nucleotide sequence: TGTGCCAGCAGCCGTCTGACTCCTTATGGCTACACCTTC. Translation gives CASSRLTPYGYTF.